The 32 T cell receptor beta chains below were found in one sample sequenced in a study of T cell responses to AZD1222 COVID-19 vaccine. The method was immunoSEQ multiplex PCR; TCRdb's version includes in-frame clones alone and lacks a portion of them. The sample has 110,000 or so clones; around 88% are singletons. The specimen was peripheral blood, collected 28 days after the second AZD1222 dose. Source of these receptors: an adult who received the AZD1222 COVID-19 vaccine.

This clone was counted once. The chain joins TRBV11-2 to TRBJ2-7; the match to TRBD2 covers 13 bases. There are 18 residues in the CDR3. In germline, CDR1 is SGHAT, CDR2 FQNNGV. After removal of 0 bases from V and 4 bases from J, the junction contained 9 bases not matched to a gene. The CDR3 DNA is TGTGCCAGCAGCTTAGATGGAGGGTGGACTAGCGGGGGTTACGAGCAGTACTTC. Residues: CASSLDGGWTSGGYEQYF.

This clone was observed a few times. The chain recombines TRBV9 with TRBJ1-2; D not certain. The V and J ends lost 4 bases and 2 bases respectively, with 12 bases between them. The CDR3 is 14 residues long. In germline, CDR1 is SGDLS, CDR2 YYNGEE. CDR3 sequence (DNA): TGTGCCAGCAGCTCCCAAGGAGCGAACTATGGCTACACCTTC. This translates into CASSSQGANYGYTF.

This clone is termed medium-sized. The V gene is TRBV5-1, the J gene TRBJ1-2; no firm D call. Germline V CDR1 and CDR2: SGHRS, YFSETQ. CDR3 length: 14 amino acids. V lost 5 bases, J lost 8 bases, and 19 bases lay in between. The CDR3 DNA reads as TGCGCCAGCAGACAAATTCCTGACGGAAGGGGCTACACCTTC. It specifies CASRQIPDGRGYTF.

The chain combines TRBV5-1 with TRBJ2-7; 10 bases match TRBD2. V trimming: 2 bases; J trimming: 6 bases; junction bases outside the gene matches: 11. The CDR3 is 16 amino acids. Germline V gene data show CDR1 as SGHRS and CDR2 as YFSETQ. CDR3 sequence: CASSFLAGAGEGEQYF. CDR3 nucleotide sequence: TGCGCCAGCAGCTTCCTAGCGGGGGCTGGAGAAGGCGAGCAGTACTTC. Full variable domain (missing parts from reference TRBV5-1 and TRBJ2-7): KAGVTQTPRYLIKTRGQQVTLSCSPISGHRSVSWYQQTPGQGLQFLFEYFSETQRNKGNFPGRFSGRQFSNSRSEMNVSTLELGDSALYLCASSFLAGAGEGEQYFGPGTRLTVT.

CDR3 in DNA: TGTGCCAGTAGTGCCATTGGGTCACCCCTCCACTTT. It is translated as CASSAIGSPLHF. The chain couples TRBV19 to TRBJ1-6; unclear D gene. The CDR3 contains 12 residues. Germline assignment: CDR1 LNHDA and CDR2 SQIVND (reference sequence). Deletions cut 5 bases from V and 10 bases from J, with 9 bases between. Full variable domain (rest looked up from reference TRBV19 and TRBJ1-6): DGGITQSPKYLFRKEGQNVTLSCEQNLNHDAMYWYRQDPGQGLRLIYYSQIVNDFQKGDIAEGYSVSREKKESFPLTVTSAQKNPTAFYLCASSAIGSPLHFGNGTRLTVT.

The chain combines TRBV9 with TRBJ2-7; 7 positions agree with TRBD1. The germline V gene encodes CDR1 SGDLS and CDR2 YYNGEE. V was pared by 0 bases and J by 5 bases, with 5 bases of the junction left unmatched. There are 14 residues in the CDR3. The CDR3 DNA sequence: TGTGCCAGCAGCGTAGGAGGGGGCAAAAACGAGCAGTACTTC. Translating gives CASSVGGGKNEQYF.

V usage is TRBV19 and J usage is TRBJ1-5, with D uncertain. Trimming pared 1 base from V and 4 bases from J, leaving 5 bases between. Germline-derived CDR1 and CDR2 are LNHDA and SQIVND (reference sequence). This CDR3 spans 13 amino acids. Here the CDR3 reads CASSIAGNQPQHF. The CDR3 DNA is TGTGCCAGTAGTATAGCTGGGAATCAGCCCCAGCATTTT.

The J gene is TRBJ2-7, the V gene TRBV27; 14 bases align to TRBD2. The J segment lost 3 bases and the V segment lost 4 bases, leaving 11 bases of the junction unmatched. The germline CDR1 and CDR2 sequences are MNHEY and SMNVEV (reference sequence). CDR3 size: 18 residues. The CDR3 reads CASSSLSGLAGVIYEQYF. The CDR3 DNA reads TGTGCCAGCAGTTCCCTCTCGGGACTAGCGGGAGTCATCTACGAGCAGTACTTC.

The CDR3 DNA reads as TGTGCCAGCAGTGAAGCGGACAGGAGGTATGGCTACACCTTC. Protein product: CASSEADRRYGYTF. The chain has TRBV2 and TRBJ1-2, with 7 nucleotides matching TRBD1. With 0 bases clipped from V and 5 bases from J, the junction kept 3 bases outside the gene matches. The CDR3 extends over 14 amino acids. Germline V gives CDR1 SNHLY, CDR2 FYNNEI.

The count of this clone is one. This chain's CDR3 is CASSSPYPGQGGSGANVLTF. CDR3 DNA sequence: TGTGCCAGCAGTTCACCCTACCCGGGACAGGGGGGCTCTGGGGCCAACGTCCTGACTTTC. The chain recombines TRBV28 with TRBJ2-6; 11 nucleotides align to TRBD1. This CDR3 comprises 20 residues. CDR1 MDHEN and CDR2 SYDVKM come from the germline V gene. V lost 4 bases and J lost 0; bases outside the gene matches: 11.

This sequence joins TRBV27 and TRBJ1-2, with TRBD1 matching over 7 bases. From germline, CDR1 is MNHEY and CDR2 SMNVEV (reference sequence). This CDR3 comprises 15 residues. V lost 3 bases and J lost 0; bases outside the gene matches: 4. In DNA form, the CDR3 reads TGTGCCAGCAGTTTTGGGGACAGAGCTAACTATGGCTACACCTTC. Translation gives CASSFGDRANYGYTF.

The J gene is TRBJ2-7, the V gene TRBV19; 8 bases are a match to TRBD1. The J segment lost 3 bases and the V segment lost 1 base, leaving 8 bases of the junction unmatched. This CDR3 has 16 residues. The germline CDR1 and CDR2 sequences are LNHDA and SQIVND (reference sequence). The CDR3: CASSIVPGGDGYEQYF. The CDR3 DNA reads as TGTGCCAGTAGTATAGTTCCAGGGGGCGATGGCTACGAGCAGTACTTC.

V gene TRBV12-3 or TRBV12-4 combines with J gene TRBJ2-2; D not certain. Trimming took off 2 bases at V and 6 bases at J, with 1 base between the two ends. The length of the CDR3 is 11 residues. CDR3 region: CASSLSGELFF. The CDR3 DNA sequence: TGTGCCAGCAGTTTATCCGGGGAGCTGTTTTTT.

The chain links TRBV11-3 to TRBJ2-7, with TRBD2 identical over 7 bases. V shed 4 bases, J shed 0 bases, and the junction held 3 bases outside the gene matches. The CDR3 sequence is 14 residues long. From germline, CDR1 is SGHNT and CDR2 YENEEA. CDR3 sequence: CASSWTRSSYEQYF. The DNA of the CDR3 is TGTGCCAGCAGCTGGACTAGAAGCTCCTACGAGCAGTACTTC. The full variable domain, its missing parts supplied by reference TRBV11-3 and TRBJ2-7, is EAGVVQSPRYKIIEKKQPVAFWCNPISGHNTLYWYLQNLGQGPELLIRYENEEAVDDSQLPKDRFSAERLKGVDSTLKIQPAELGDSAVYLCASSWTRSSYEQYFGPGTRLTVT.

The chain carries TRBV27 and TRBJ1-3; D unresolved. This CDR3 contains 14 residues. With 5 bases removed from V and 4 bases from J, the gap between germline ends came to 12 bases. The germline CDR1 and CDR2 sequences are MNHEY and SMNVEV (reference sequence). The CDR3 loop is CASSPVRSGNTIYF. CDR3 nucleotide sequence: TGTGCCAGCAGTCCCGTACGATCCGGAAACACCATATATTTT.

This clone was counted a single time. V is TRBV11-3 and J is TRBJ1-4; no clear D gene. The V gene's germline CDR1 is SGHNT and CDR2 YENEEA. The CDR3 spans 14 residues. With 5 bases removed from V and 6 bases from J, the gap between germline ends came to 13 bases. As DNA, the CDR3 is TGTGCCAGCAGCCACCGGGGATCTGATGAAAAACTGTTTTTT. Translation gives CASSHRGSDEKLFF.

The V call is TRBV18, the J call TRBJ1-2; D unclear. The CDR3 is made up of 12 amino acids. V lost 1 base, J lost 10 bases, and 10 bases lay in between. Looked up from germline, CDR1 is KGHSH and CDR2 is LQKENI. CDR3 in DNA: TGTGCCAGCTCACCACTGAACAGCAACTACACCTTC. Protein product: CASSPLNSNYTF.

This clone was counted a single time. The chain links TRBV20-1 to TRBJ1-5; tentative D call: TRBD1 (5 bases). CDR1 DFQATT and CDR2 SNEGSKA come from the germline V gene (reference sequence). The CDR3 covers 14 residues. V dropped 3 bases and J dropped 1 base, with 10 bases sitting between them. The CDR3 region has the DNA TGCAGTGCTAGTGGGGGAGGAAGCAATCAGCCCCAGCATTTT. Protein sequence: CSASGGGSNQPQHF.

This rearrangement joins TRBV11-3 to TRBJ2-7; D uncertain. Germline V gene sequence: CDR1 SGHNT, CDR2 YENEEA. V was cut by 1 base and J by 5 bases, with 9 bases left in between. The CDR3 sequence is 13 residues long. The CDR3 sequence: CASSLGTVNEQYF. The DNA of the CDR3 is TGTGCCAGCAGCTTAGGAACGGTCAACGAGCAGTACTTC. Drawing the rest from reference TRBV11-3 and TRBJ2-7, the complete variable domain is EAGVVQSPRYKIIEKKQPVAFWCNPISGHNTLYWYLQNLGQGPELLIRYENEEAVDDSQLPKDRFSAERLKGVDSTLKIQPAELGDSAVYLCASSLGTVNEQYFGPGTRLTVT.

This chain joins TRBV18 and TRBJ2-2; no definite D call. The germline V gene encodes CDR1 KGHSH and CDR2 LQKENI. The CDR3 runs 15 residues. V gave up 0 bases and J gave up 6 bases, with 11 bases separating them. The CDR3 loop reads CASSPPFRVPGELFF. The CDR3, as DNA: TGTGCCAGCTCACCACCATTTCGGGTTCCCGGGGAGCTGTTTTTT.

The chain couples TRBV9 to TRBJ2-5, with TRBD2 matching over 9 bases. Losses at the gene ends were 0 bases for V and 3 bases for J; bases not matched to a gene: 6. Germline V gene lookup returns CDR1 SGDLS and CDR2 YYNGEE. The CDR3 has 16 residues. The CDR3 DNA is TGTGCCAGCAGCGTAGGAGTAGCGGGGGCGGAAGAGACCCAGTACTTC. It yields the protein CASSVGVAGAEETQYF.

This clone was recorded a few times. This rearrangement joins TRBV5-1 to TRBJ2-7, with 8 bases aligning to TRBD1. CDR1 and CDR2 from the germline V gene are SGHRS and YFSETQ. Trimming cost V 8 bases and J 3 bases; bases outside gene matches: 13. This CDR3 contains 15 residues. The CDR3: CASKMNPDRGYEQYF. CDR3 DNA: TGCGCCAGTAAAATGAACCCTGACAGGGGCTACGAGCAGTACTTC.

The chain recombines TRBV4-2 with TRBJ2-1; D call uncertain. V lost 0 bases and J lost 7, with 13 bases in between. CDR3 length equals 15 residues. The germline gives CDR1 LGHNA, CDR2 YNFKEQ. The CDR3: CASSQDRGTKNEQFF. The CDR3 region has the DNA TGTGCCAGCAGCCAAGATAGAGGAACAAAGAATGAGCAGTTCTTC.

The gene calls are TRBV7-6 and TRBJ2-7, with 7 bases that match TRBD1. J lost 1 base, V lost 1 base, and 4 bases had no gene match. The germline V gene encodes CDR1 SGHVS and CDR2 FNYEAQ. This CDR3 has 15 residues. The CDR3: CASSLGQGPSYEQYF. The CDR3 DNA sequence: TGTGCCAGCAGCTTAGGACAGGGTCCTTCCTACGAGCAGTACTTC. Full variable domain (missing parts from reference TRBV7-6 and TRBJ2-7): GAGVSQSPRYKVTKRGQDVALRCDPISGHVSLYWYRQALGQGPEFLTYFNYEAQQDKSGLPNDRFSAERPEGSISTLTIQRTEQRDSAMYRCASSLGQGPSYEQYFGPGTRLTVT.

The CDR3 DNA reads as TGCGCCAGCAGCGTGGGTATCCTTTACAATGAGCAGTTCTTC. It encodes CASSVGILYNEQFF. The V gene is TRBV4-1, the J gene TRBJ2-1; no definite D call. Germline assignment: CDR1 MGHRA and CDR2 YSYEKL. The V end lost 5 bases, the J end lost 4 bases, and 12 bases lay between the germline ends. CDR3 length equals 14 residues.

This clone was counted once. V gene TRBV4-2 combines with J gene TRBJ2-5; D is perhaps TRBD2 (5 bases). Trimming shortened V by 0 bases and J by 5 bases, and 10 bases separated the two germline ends. Germline V gene data show CDR1 as LGHNA and CDR2 as YNFKEQ. This CDR3 has 14 residues. CDR3 nucleotide sequence: TGTGCCAGCAGCCAAGAGAGGGCGGGTGAGACCCAGTACTTC. As protein: CASSQERAGETQYF.

There are a few counts of this clone. The chain combines TRBV5-1 with TRBJ2-7; D is ambiguous. Germline values: CDR1 SGHRS, CDR2 YFSETQ. The V and J ends lost 0 bases and 2 bases respectively, with 9 bases between them. The CDR3 has 14 amino acids. CDR3 amino acids: CASSLDRPTYEQYF. The CDR3 nucleotides are TGCGCCAGCAGCTTGGATCGACCTACCTACGAGCAGTACTTC.

The chain is built from TRBV27 and TRBJ1-4; tentatively, D is TRBD1 (5 bases). This CDR3 contains 15 residues. CDR1 is MNHEY and CDR2 is SMNVEV in the germline V gene (reference sequence). V lost 6 bases and J lost 4, with 15 bases in between. The CDR3 spells CASSKDSLNNEKLFF. The CDR3 DNA sequence: TGTGCCAGCAGCAAAGACAGCCTGAATAATGAAAAACTGTTTTTT.

The chain couples TRBV5-1 to TRBJ2-1, with TRBD2 matching 8 bases. The junction had 9 bases not matched to a gene; V was cut back by 0 bases and J by 4 bases. The germline V gene encodes CDR1 SGHRS and CDR2 YFSETQ. This CDR3 has 17 amino acids. The CDR3 loop reads CASSLARDSGTYNEQFF. The CDR3 region has the DNA TGCGCCAGCAGCTTGGCCCGCGATAGCGGGACATACAATGAGCAGTTCTTC.

This chain uses TRBV4-1 with TRBJ2-7, with a weak D call TRBD2 (6 bases). Germline lookup yields CDR1 MGHRA and CDR2 YSYEKL. There are 18 residues in the CDR3. Trimming left V 1 base short and J 4 bases short, with 23 bases between. CDR3 nucleotide sequence: TGCGCCAGCAGCCAAGGTCGAGGACGGGGGAGAACTGGGTACGAGCAGTACTTC. Translating it yields CASSQGRGRGRTGYEQYF.

J is TRBJ1-1 and V is TRBV6-5; D remains ambiguous. CDR1 is MNHEY and CDR2 is SVGAGI in the germline V gene. This CDR3 has 11 residues. The germline V and J ends were trimmed by 4 bases and 3 bases, with 3 bases remaining between them. The CDR3 spells CASSSYTEAFF. In DNA form, the CDR3 reads TGTGCCAGCAGTTCATACACTGAAGCTTTCTTT.

The genes are TRBV28 and TRBJ1-2; D is undetermined. Germline V CDR1 and CDR2: MDHEN, SYDVKM. V was cut by 2 bases and J by 0 bases, with 4 bases left in between. The CDR3 spans 13 residues. CDR3 in amino acids: CASSLVTNYGYTF. CDR3 nucleotide sequence: TGTGCCAGCAGTTTAGTCACTAACTATGGCTACACCTTC.